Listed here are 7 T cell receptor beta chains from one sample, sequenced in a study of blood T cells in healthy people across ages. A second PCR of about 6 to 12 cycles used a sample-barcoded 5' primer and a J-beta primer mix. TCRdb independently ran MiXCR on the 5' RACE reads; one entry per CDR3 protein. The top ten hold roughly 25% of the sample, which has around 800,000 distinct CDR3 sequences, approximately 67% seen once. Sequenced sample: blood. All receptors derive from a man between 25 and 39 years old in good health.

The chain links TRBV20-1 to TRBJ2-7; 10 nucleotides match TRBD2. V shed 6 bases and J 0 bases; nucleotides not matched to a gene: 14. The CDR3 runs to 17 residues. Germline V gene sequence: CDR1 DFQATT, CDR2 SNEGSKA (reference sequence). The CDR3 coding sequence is TGCAGTGCCCAGGGGGTTCAAGCGGGGGGGAGCTCCTACGAGCAGTACTTC. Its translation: CSAQGVQAGGSSYEQYF.

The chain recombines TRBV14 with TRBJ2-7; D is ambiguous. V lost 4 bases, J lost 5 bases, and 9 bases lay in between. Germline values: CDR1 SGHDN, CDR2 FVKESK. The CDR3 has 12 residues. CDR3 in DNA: TGTGCCAGCAGCCGGGGAAGGGACGAGCAGTACTTC. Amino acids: CASSRGRDEQYF.

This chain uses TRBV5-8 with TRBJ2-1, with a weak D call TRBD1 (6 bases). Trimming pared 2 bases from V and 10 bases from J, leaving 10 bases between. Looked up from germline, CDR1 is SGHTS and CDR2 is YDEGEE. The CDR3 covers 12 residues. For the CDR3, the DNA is TGTGCCAGCAGCTTACAGGGTTGGGAGCAGTTCTTC. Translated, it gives CASSLQGWEQFF.

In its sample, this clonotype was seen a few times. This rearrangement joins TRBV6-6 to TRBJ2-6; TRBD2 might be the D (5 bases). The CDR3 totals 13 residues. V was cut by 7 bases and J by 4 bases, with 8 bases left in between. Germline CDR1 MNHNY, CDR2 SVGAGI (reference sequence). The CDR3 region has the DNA TGTGCCAGCACCCCGGGAGGGGCCAACGTCCTGACTTTC. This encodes CASTPGGANVLTF.

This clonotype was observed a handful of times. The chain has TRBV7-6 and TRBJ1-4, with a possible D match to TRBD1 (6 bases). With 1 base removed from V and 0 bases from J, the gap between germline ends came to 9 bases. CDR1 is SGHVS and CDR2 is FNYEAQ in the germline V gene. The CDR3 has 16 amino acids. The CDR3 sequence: CASSLVPGATNEKLFF. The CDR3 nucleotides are TGTGCCAGCAGCTTAGTCCCAGGGGCAACTAATGAAAAACTGTTTTTT.

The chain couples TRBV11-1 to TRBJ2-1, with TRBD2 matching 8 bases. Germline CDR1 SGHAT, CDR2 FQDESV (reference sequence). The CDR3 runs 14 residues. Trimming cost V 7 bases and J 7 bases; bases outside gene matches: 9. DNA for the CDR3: TGTGCCAGCAACCTGAACGGGGGGGCGAATGAGCAGTTCTTC. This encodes CASNLNGGANEQFF. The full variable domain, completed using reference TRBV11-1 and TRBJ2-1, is EAEVAQSPRYKITEKSQAVAFWCDPISGHATLYWYRQILGQGPELLVQFQDESVVDDSQLPKDRFSAERLKGVDSTLKIQPAELGDSAMYLCASNLNGGANEQFFGPGTRLTVL.

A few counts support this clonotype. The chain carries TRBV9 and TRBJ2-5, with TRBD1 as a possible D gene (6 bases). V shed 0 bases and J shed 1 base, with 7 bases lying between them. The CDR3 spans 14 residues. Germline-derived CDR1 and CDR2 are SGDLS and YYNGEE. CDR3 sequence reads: CASSVGGPQETQYF. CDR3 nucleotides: TGTGCCAGCAGCGTAGGGGGGCCCCAAGAGACCCAGTACTTC.